The clone carrying this TCR beta chain was recorded a few times. Its matching antigen is unknown. This CDR3 has 14 amino acids. Per the germline V gene, CDR1 is MNHNS and CDR2 is SASEGT. V dropped 4 bases and J dropped 8 bases, with 15 bases sitting between them. This entry comes from a study of T cell repertoires in cytomegalovirus infection. Study summary: TCR beta signatures that were public indicated CMV infection and matching HLA type.

Whole-study results and caveats: Carriers of CMV plus the relevant HLA were identified by cumulative public TCR beta family frequency. The ex vivo response was dominated by HLA-C-restricted CMV-specific TCR beta clonotypes.

Each CDR3 protein is one row after TCRdb ran MiXCR on the reads. The repertoire holds some 700,000 distinct CDR3 sequences, 35% to 40% seen once, with around 2.8% in the top ten. This chain links TRBV6-1 with TRBJ1-5; D remains unclear. Sequencing was performed on PBMCs. The clonotype originates from a human donor in good health (CMV status not recorded). Some clones in this sample may be carry-over from other donors' samples. CDR3 in DNA: TGTGCCAGCAGTGGGCAGGTTGCATTTGAGCCCCAGCATTTT. It specifies CASSGQVAFEPQHF.